The clone carrying this T cell receptor (beta chain) has ten or more counts. This entry is derived from a study of neurological immune-mediated disorders. Losses at the gene ends were 3 bases for V and 0 bases for J; bases not matched to a gene: 8. Looked up from germline, CDR1 is DFQATT and CDR2 is SNEGSKA (reference sequence). The CDR3 runs to 15 residues. TCRdb redid the calling of the 5' RACE reads with MiXCR, one entry per CDR3 protein. The profile shows approximately 130,000 distinct CDR3 sequences, 3% to 3.5% of them singletons. Sequenced: PBMCs. The receptor comes from a woman aged 25 to 39 with multiple sclerosis. This chain links TRBV20-1 with TRBJ2-7; 7 bases are shared with TRBD1. The CDR3 region has the DNA TGCAGTGCTAGTTACAGGGGTCCTTCCTCCTACGAGCAGTACTTC. This codes for CSASYRGPSSYEQYF.